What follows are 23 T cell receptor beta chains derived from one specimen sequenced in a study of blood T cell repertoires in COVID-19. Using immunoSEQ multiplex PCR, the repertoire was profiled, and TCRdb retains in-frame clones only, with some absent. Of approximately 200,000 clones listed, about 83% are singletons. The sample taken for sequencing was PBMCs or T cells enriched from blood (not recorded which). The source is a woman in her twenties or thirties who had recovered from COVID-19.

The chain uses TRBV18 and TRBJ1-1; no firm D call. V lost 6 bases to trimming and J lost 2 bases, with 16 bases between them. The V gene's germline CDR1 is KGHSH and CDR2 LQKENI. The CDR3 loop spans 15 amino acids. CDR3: CASSPEQPSNTEAFF. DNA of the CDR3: TGTGCCAGCTCCCCGGAACAGCCTTCAAACACTGAAGCTTTCTTT.

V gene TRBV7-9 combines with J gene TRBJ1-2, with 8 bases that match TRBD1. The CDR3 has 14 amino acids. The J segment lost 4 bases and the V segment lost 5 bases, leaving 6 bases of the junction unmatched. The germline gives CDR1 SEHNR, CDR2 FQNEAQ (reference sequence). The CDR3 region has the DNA TGTGCCAGCAGCCAGGGGACAGGCCTCTATGGCTACACCTTC. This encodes CASSQGTGLYGYTF.

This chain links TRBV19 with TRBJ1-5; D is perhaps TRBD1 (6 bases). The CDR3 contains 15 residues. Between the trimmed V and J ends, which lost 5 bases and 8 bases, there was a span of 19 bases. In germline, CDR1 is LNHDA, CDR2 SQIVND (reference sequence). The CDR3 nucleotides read TGTGCCAGTAGTTCACCGACAGGTGACCATAAGCCCCAGCATTTT. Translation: CASSSPTGDHKPQHF.

CDR3 sequence: CASSDSTGTEQFF. CDR3 bases: TGTGCCAGCAGTGACTCGACAGGGACAGAGCAGTTCTTC. The chain is built from TRBV6-4 and TRBJ2-1; 7 bases map to TRBD1. The J segment lost 10 bases and the V segment lost 0 bases, leaving 3 bases of the junction unmatched. Germline CDR1 reads MRHNA; CDR2 reads SNTAGT. This CDR3 region has 13 residues.

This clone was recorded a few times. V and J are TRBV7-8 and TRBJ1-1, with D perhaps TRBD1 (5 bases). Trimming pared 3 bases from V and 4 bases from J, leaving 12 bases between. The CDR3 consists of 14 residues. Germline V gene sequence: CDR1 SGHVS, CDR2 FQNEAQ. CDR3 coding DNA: TGTGCCAGCAGCTTGGACACGATGGGCACTGAAGCTTTCTTT. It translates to CASSLDTMGTEAFF.

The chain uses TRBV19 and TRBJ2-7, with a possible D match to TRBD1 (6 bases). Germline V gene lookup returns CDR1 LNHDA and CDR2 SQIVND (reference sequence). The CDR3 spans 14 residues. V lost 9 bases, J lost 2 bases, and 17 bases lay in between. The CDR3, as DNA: TGTGCCAGCCAGCCGGGACATGGGACCTACGAGCAGTACTTC. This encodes CASQPGHGTYEQYF.

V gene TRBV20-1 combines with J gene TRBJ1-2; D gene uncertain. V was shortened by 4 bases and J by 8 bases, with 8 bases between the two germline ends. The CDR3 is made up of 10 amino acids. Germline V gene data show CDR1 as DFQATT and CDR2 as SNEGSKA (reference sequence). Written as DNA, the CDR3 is TGCAGTGCTAACTTCCGGGGCTACACCTTC. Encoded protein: CSANFRGYTF.

This CDR3 is CASSVSQGSTGELFF. The CDR3 DNA reads as TGTGCCAGCAGCGTATCCCAGGGATCTACCGGGGAGCTGTTTTTT. The V call is TRBV9, the J call TRBJ2-2, with D possibly TRBD1 on 5 matching bases. This CDR3 region has 15 residues. Trimming took off 1 base at V and 5 bases at J, with 12 bases between the two ends. Germline lookup yields CDR1 SGDLS and CDR2 YYNGEE.

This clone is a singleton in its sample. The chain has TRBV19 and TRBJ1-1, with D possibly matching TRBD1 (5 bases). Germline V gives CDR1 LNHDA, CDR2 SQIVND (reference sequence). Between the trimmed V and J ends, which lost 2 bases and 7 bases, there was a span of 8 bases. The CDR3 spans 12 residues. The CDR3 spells CASSIIQGEAFF. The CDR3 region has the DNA TGTGCCAGTAGTATAATCCAGGGTGAAGCTTTCTTT.

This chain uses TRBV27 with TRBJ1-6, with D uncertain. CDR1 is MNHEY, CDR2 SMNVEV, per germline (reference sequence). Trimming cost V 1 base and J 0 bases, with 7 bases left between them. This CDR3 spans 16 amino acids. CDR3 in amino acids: CASSLYGSSYNSPLHF. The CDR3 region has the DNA TGTGCCAGCAGTTTATATGGGAGCTCCTATAATTCACCCCTCCACTTT.

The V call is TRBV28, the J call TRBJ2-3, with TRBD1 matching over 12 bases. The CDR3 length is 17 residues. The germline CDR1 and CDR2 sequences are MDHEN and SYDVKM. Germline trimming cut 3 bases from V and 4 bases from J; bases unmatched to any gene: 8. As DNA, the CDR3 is TGTGCCAGCAGTTTTCGGGGACAGGGGGCTAGGGCAGATACGCAGTATTTT. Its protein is CASSFRGQGARADTQYF.

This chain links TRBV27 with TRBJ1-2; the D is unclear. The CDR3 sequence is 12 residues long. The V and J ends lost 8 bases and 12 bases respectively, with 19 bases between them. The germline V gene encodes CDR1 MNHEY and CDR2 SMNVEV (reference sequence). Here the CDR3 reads CASGFVTRQHTF. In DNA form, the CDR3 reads TGTGCCAGCGGATTCGTAACACGACAACACACCTTC.

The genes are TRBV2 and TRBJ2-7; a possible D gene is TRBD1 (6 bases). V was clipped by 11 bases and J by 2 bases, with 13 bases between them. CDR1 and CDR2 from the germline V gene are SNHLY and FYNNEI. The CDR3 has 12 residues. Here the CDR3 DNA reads TGTGCCGGTGACAGGTTCACCTACGAGCAGTACTTC. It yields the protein CAGDRFTYEQYF.

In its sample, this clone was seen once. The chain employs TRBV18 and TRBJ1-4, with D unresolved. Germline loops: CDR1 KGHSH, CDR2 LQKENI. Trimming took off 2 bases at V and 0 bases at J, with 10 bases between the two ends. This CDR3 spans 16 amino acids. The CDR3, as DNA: TGTGCCAGCTCACCAATGCCAGTTGCAACTAATGAAAAACTGTTTTTT. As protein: CASSPMPVATNEKLFF.

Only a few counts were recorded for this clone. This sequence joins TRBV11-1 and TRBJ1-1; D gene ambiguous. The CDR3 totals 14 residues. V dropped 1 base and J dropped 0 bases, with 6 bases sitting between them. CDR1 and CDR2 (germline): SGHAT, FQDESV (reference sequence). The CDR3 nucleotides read TGTGCCAGCAGCTTAGGTCCTATGAACACTGAAGCTTTCTTT. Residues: CASSLGPMNTEAFF.

As DNA, the CDR3 is TGTGCCAGCAGCAAGGACAGATATGATAGCAATCAGCCCCAGCATTTT. Translated: CASSKDRYDSNQPQHF. The V and J genes are TRBV7-8 and TRBJ1-5; a possible D gene is TRBD1 (6 bases). V was trimmed by 5 bases and J by 0 bases, leaving 14 bases between them. The CDR3 has 16 amino acids. In germline, CDR1 is SGHVS, CDR2 FQNEAQ. The complete variable domain, with remaining parts taken from reference TRBV7-8 and TRBJ1-5, reads GAGVSQSPRYKVAKRGQDVALRCDPISGHVSLFWYQQALGQGPEFLTYFQNEAQLDKSGLPSDRFFAERPEGSVSTLKIQRTQQEDSAVYLCASSKDRYDSNQPQHFGDGTRLSIL.

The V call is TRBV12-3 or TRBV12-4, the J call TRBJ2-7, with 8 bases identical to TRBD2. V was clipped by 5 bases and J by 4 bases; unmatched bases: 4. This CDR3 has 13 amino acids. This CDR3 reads CASSRAGAYEQYF. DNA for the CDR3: TGTGCCAGCAGTCGAGCGGGAGCGTACGAGCAGTACTTC.

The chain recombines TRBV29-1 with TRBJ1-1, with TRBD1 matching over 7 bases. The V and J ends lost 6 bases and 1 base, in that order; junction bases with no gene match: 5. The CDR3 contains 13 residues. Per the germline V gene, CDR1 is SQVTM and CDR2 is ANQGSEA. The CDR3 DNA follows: TGCAGCGTCTCGACAGGGACGAACACTGAAGCTTTCTTT. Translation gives CSVSTGTNTEAFF.

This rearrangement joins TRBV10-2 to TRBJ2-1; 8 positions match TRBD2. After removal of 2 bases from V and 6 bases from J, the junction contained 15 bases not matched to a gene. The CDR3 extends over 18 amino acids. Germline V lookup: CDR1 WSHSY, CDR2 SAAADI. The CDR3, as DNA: TGCGCCAGCAGTGAGAGAGAGGGGCCTGGAGCGGGAGCCAATGAGCAGTTCTTC. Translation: CASSEREGPGAGANEQFF.

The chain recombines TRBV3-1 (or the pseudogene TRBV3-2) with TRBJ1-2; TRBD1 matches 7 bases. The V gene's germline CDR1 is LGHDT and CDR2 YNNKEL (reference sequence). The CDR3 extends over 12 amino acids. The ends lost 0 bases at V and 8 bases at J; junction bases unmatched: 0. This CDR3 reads CASSQEGGGYTF. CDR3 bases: TGTGCCAGCAGCCAAGAAGGGGGCGGCTACACCTTC.

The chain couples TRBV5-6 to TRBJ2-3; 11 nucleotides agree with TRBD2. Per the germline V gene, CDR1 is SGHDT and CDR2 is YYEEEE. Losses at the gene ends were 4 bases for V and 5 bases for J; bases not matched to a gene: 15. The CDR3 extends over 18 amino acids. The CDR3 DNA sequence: TGTGCCAGCAGCGGAGGCGGGACTAGCGGAAATCCCGGAGATACGCAGTATTTT. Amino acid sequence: CASSGGGTSGNPGDTQYF. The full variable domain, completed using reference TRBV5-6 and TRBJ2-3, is DAGVTQSPTHLIKTRGQQVTLRCSPKSGHDTVSWYQQALGQGPQFIFQYYEEEERQRGNFPDRFSGHQFPNYSSELNVNALLLGDSALYLCASSGGGTSGNPGDTQYFGPGTRLTVL.

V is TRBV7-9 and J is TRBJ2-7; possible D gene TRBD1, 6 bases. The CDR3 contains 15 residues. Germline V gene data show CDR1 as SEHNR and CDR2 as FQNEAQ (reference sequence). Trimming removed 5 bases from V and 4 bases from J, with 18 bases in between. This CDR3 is CASSPVEGTIYEQYF. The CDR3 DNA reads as TGTGCCAGCAGCCCGGTTGAAGGGACAATTTACGAGCAGTACTTC.

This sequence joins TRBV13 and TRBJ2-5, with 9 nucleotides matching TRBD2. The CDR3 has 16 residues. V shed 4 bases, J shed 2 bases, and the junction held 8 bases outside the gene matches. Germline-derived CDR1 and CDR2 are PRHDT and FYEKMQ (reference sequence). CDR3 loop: CASSSPGTSRQETQYF. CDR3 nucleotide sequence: TGTGCCAGCAGCTCCCCCGGGACTAGCAGACAAGAGACCCAGTACTTC. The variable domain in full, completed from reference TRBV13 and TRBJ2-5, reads AAGVIQSPRHLIKEKRETATLKCYPIPRHDTVYWYQQGPGQDPQFLISFYEKMQSDKGSIPDRFSAQQFSDYHSELNMSSLELGDSALYFCASSSPGTSRQETQYFGPGTRLLVL.